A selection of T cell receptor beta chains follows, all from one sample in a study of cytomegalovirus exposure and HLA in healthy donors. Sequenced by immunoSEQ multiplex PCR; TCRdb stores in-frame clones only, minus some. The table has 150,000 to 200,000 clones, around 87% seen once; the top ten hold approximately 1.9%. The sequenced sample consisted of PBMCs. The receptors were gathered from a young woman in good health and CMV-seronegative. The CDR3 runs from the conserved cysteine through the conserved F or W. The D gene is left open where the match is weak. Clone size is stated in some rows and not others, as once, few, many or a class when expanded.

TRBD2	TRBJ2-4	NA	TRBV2	CASGREAKNIQYF
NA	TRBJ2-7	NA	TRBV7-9	CASSTGAYEQYF
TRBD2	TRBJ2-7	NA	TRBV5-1	CASSLGGSSYEQYF
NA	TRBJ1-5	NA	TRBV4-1	CASSLAPGSNQPQHF
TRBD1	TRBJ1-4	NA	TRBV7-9	CASSQQGAGEKLFF
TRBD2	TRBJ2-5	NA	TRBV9	CASSVGGAGTETQYF
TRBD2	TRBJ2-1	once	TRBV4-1	CASSNPGTSGRTYNEQFF
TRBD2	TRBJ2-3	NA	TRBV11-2	CASSLPLPGLGTDTQYF
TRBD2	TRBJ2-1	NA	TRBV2	CASRLPSGGGPHEQFF
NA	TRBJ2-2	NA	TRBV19	CASSFRLGLNTGELFF
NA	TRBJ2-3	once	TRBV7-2	CASSLSQVVADTQYF
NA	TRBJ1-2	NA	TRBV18	CASSPAAGMTEGYTF
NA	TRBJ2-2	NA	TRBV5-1	CASSSGQLRGLFF
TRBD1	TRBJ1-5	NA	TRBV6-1	CASRWTGGSGQPQHF
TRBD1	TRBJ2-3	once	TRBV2	CASSGQGGTDTQYF
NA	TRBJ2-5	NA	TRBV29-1	CSAGAGDETQYF
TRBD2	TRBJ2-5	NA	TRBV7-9	CASSLRGLGQETQYF
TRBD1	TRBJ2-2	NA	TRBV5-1	CASSLAVGQAGELFF
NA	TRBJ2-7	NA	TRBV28	CASSPRGGHSYEQYF
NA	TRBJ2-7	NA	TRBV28	CASSLRAVTGSSYEQYF
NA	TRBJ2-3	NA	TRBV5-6	CASSLPGSSTDTQYF
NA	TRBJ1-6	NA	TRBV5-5	CASSLASSPLHF
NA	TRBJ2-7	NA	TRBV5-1	CASSFTYEQYF
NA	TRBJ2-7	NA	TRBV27	CASSPGTINEQYF
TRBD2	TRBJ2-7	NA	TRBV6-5	CASSYSSGSQNYEQYF
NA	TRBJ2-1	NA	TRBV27	CASSFSEYNEQFF
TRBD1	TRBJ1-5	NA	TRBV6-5	CASRGQVAQPQHF
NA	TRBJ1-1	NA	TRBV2	CASSNSPMNTEAFF
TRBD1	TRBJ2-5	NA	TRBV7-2	CASSGDRGGETQYF
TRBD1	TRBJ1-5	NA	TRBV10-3	CAISGTGGGQPQHF
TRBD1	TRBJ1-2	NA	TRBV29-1	CSAGGGSGYGYTF
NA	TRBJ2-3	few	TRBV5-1	CASRFQGTTDTQYF
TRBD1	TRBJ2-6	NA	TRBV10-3	CAISWTGSGANVLTF
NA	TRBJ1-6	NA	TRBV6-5	CASRTTGYSPLHF
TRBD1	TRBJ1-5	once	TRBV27	CASSQQGAYQPQHF
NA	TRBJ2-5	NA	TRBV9	CASSVAIGQPETQYF
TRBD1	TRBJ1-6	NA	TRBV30	CAWSGQGISPLHF
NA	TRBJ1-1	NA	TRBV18	CASSPPEGTEAFF
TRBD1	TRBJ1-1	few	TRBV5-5	CASSLNRGEAFF
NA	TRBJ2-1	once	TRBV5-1	CASSLALALVREQFF
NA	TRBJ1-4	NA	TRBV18	CASSPQGLNEKLFF
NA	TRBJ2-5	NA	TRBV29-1	CSVVLERSQETQYF
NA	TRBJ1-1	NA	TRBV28	CASTPAHLNTEAFF
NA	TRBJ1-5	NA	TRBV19	CASSSTGSVNQPQHF
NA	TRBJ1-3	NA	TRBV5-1	CASSLRQATRENTIYF
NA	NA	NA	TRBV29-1	CSGRDADSYEQYF
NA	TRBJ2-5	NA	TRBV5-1	CASSLARETQYF
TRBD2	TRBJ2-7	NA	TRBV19	CASSIHRDYEPYEQYF
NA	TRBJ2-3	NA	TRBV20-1	CSASITDTQYF